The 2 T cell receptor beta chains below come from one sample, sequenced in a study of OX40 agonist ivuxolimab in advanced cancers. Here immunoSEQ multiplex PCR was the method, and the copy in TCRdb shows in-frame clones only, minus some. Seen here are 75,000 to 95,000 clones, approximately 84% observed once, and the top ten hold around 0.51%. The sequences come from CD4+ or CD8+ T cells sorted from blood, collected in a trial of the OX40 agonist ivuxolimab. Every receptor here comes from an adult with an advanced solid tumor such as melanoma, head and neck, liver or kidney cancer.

The CDR3 nucleotides are TGTGCCAGTAGTTCCCGGGACAGGGGGACTCAAGAGACCCAGTACTTC. This translates into CASSSRDRGTQETQYF. The rearrangement uses TRBV19 and TRBJ2-5; 11 bases are a match to TRBD1. Germline V gene lookup returns CDR1 LNHDA and CDR2 SQIVND (reference sequence). There are 16 residues in the CDR3. J was trimmed by 2 bases and V by 5 bases; bases with no gene match: 7.

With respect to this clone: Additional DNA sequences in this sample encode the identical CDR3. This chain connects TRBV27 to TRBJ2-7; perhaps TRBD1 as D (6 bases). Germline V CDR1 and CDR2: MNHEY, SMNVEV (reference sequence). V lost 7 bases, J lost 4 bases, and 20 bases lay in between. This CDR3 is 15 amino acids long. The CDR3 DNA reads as TGTGCCAGCAAGGGTCCAGGGGCGAATTCTTACGAGCAGTACTTC. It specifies CASKGPGANSYEQYF.